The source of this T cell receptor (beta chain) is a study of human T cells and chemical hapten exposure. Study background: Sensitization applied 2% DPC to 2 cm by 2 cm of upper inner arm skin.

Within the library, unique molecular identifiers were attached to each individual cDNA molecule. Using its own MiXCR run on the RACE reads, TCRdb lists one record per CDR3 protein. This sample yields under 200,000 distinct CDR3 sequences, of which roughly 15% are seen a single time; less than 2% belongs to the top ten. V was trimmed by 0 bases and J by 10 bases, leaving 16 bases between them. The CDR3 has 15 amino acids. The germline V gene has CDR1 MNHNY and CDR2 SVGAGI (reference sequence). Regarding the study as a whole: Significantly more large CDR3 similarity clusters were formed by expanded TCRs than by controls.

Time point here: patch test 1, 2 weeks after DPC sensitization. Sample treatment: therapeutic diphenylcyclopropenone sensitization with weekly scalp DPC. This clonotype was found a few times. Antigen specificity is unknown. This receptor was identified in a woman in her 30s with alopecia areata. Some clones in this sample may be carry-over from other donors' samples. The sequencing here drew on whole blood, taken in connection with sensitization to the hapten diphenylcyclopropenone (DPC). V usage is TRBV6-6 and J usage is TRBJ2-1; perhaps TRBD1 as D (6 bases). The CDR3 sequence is CASSYSTKQGWEQFF. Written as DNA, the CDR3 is TGTGCCAGCAGTTACTCAACAAAACAGGGTTGGGAGCAGTTCTTC.